This TCR beta chain is from a study of blood T cell repertoires in COVID-19. Study in general: The study drew acute and convalescent COVID-19 samples from the United States, Italy and Spain. PBMCs, B-cell-depleted T cells, or T cells provided the cDNA or gDNA that made up the material.

Germline V CDR1 and CDR2: SGHNT, YYREEE (reference sequence). The CDR3 consists of 15 residues. V was cut by 4 bases and J by 1 base, with 14 bases left in between. Methods used by the authors: Reference gene primer amplification yielded estimated nucleated cell counts. Assay: immunoSEQ multiplex PCR; the TCRdb copy retains only in-frame clones and omits some. V and J calls and clone size are as listed in that table; D and trimming were resolved from the DNA. The data show approximately 300,000 clones, about 93% seen once. A Seattle source enrolled patients during active infection and followed them longitudinally.

Specimen: peripheral blood. This chain connects TRBV5-4 to TRBJ2-5; tentatively, D is TRBD1 (5 bases). The sequence was collected from a woman aged 25 to 45 with COVID-19, enrolled during active disease. The CDR3 reads CASSKMTDIQETQYF. CDR3 sequence (DNA): TGTGCCAGCAGCAAGATGACAGACATCCAAGAGACCCAGTACTTC.